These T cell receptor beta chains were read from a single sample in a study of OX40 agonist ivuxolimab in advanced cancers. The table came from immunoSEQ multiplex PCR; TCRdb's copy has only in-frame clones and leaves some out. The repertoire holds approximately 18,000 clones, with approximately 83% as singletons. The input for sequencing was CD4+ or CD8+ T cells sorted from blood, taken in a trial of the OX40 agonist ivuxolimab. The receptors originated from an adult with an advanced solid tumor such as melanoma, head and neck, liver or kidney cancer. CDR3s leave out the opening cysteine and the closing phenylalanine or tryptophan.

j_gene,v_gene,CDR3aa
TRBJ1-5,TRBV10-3,AISESIDRARNQPQH
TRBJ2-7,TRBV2,ASSELTGASYEQY
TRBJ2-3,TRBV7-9,ASSPKTGDQEQY
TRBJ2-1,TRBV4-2,ASSQLDSDNEQF
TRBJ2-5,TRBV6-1,ATDGRGNQY
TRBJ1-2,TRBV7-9,ASSSSGYGYT
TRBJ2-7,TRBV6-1,ASSPGQGAYEQY
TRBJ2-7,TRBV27,ASSPPRTELLYEQY
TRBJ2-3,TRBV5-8,ASSLTGGLTDTQY
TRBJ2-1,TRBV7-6,ASSSGTSGNYNEQF
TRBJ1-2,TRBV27,ASSPPPGQGGYT
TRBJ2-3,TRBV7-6,ASSPSRESFYEDTQY
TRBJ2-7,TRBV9,ASSVGGGAYEQY
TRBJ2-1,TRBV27,ASSLSGVNEQF
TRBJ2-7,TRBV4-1,ASSPLAGGNSYEQY
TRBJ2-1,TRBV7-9,ASSHPLAGVNNEQF